This TCR beta chain was recovered during a study of beta chain features in type 1 diabetes. Reverse transcription of all isolated RNA meant that expressed TCRB transcripts were sequenced. Produced via immunoSEQ multiplex PCR; TCRdb's table is partial and in-frame only. The repertoire holds 250,000 to 300,000 clones, with roughly 8% as singletons. This CDR3 has 13 amino acids. Trimming shortened V by 1 base and J by 4 bases, and 6 bases separated the two germline ends. Germline V gene data show CDR1 as SGHNT and CDR2 as YYREEE (reference sequence). This clone was found many times. This sequence was found in a woman younger than 30 in good health. The material sequenced was central memory CD4+ T cells from blood. The chain links TRBV5-4 to TRBJ2-1, with D uncertain. The CDR3 protein is CASSLKRYNEQFF. Written as DNA, the CDR3 is TGTGCCAGCAGCTTGAAAAGATACAATGAGCAGTTCTTC.